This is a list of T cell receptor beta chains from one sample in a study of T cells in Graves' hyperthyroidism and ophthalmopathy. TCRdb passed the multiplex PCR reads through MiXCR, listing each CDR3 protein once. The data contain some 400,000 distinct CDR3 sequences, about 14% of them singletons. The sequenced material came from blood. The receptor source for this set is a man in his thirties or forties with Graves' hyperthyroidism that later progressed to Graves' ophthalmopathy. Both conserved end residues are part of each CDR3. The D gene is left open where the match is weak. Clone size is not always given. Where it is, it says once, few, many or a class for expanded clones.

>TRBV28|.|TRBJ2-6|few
CASSSRLGGLSGANVLTF
TGTGCCAGCAGTTCTCGTTTAGGAGGCCTCTCTGGGGCCAACGTCCTGACTTTC
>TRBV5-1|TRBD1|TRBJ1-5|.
CASSRGTGTSNQPQHF
TGCGCCAGCAGCAGGGGGACAGGTACTAGCAATCAGCCCCAGCATTTT
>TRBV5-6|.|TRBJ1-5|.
CASSFGANSNQPQHF
TGTGCCAGCAGTTTTGGGGCGAATAGCAATCAGCCCCAGCATTTT
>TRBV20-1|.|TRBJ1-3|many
CSGAGEGNTIYF
TGCAGTGGAGCGGGGGAGGGAAACACCATATATTTT
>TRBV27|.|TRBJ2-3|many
CASSWAHLRTDTQYF
TGTGCCAGCAGTTGGGCTCACCTACGCACAGATACGCAGTATTTT
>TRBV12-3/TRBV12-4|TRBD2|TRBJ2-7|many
CASSIAGGGLEQYF
TGTGCCAGCAGCATAGCGGGGGGGGGTCTGGAGCAGTACTTC
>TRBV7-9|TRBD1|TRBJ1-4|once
CASSLRQGDEKPSF
TGTGCCAGCAGCTTACGACAGGGAGATGAAAAACCGTCTTTT
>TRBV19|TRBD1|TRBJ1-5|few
CASSPRTGGYYQPQHF
TGTGCCAGTAGTCCCCGGACAGGGGGTTACTATCAGCCCCAGCATTTT
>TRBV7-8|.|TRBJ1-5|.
CASSPRDKGYQPQHF
TGTGCCAGCAGCCCCCGGGACAAGGGATATCAGCCCCAGCATTTT
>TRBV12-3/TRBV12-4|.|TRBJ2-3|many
CASSSSGRTDTQYF
TGTGCCAGCAGTTCCTCGGGGAGGACAGATACGCAGTATTTT
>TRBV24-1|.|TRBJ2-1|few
CATSVRRSRYDEQFF
TGTGCCACCAGTGTTAGGCGGTCTCGTTACGATGAGCAGTTCTTC
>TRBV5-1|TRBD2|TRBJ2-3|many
CASRRGGATDTQYF
TGCGCCAGCAGACGCGGGGGGGCGACAGATACGCAGTATTTT
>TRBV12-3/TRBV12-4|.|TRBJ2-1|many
CASSYEGFDEQFF
TGTGCCAGCAGTTATGAGGGTTTCGATGAGCAGTTCTTC
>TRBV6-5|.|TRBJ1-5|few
CASSYKGQVGHQPQHF
TGTGCCAGCAGTTACAAGGGGCAGGTGGGGCATCAGCCCCAGCATTTT
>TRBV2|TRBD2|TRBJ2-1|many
CASRPSPGGTQFF
TGTGCCAGCAGGCCTTCTCCGGGGGGTACACAGTTCTTC
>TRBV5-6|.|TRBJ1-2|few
CASSLEEPAGRYGYTF
TGTGCCAGCAGCTTGGAGGAACCCGCGGGCCGATATGGCTACACCTTC
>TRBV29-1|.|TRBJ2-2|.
CSVLPGANTGELFF
TGCAGCGTCCTCCCCGGGGCGAACACCGGGGAGCTGTTTTTT
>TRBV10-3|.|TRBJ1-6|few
CAISEVEGRNSPLHF
TGTGCCATCAGTGAGGTTGAGGGGCGAAATTCACCCCTCCACTTT
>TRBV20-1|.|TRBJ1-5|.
CSAREGLGTLNQPQHF
TGCAGTGCTAGAGAGGGACTCGGGACACTCAATCAGCCCCAGCATTTT